The 24 T cell receptor beta chains in this list originate from one sample, sequenced in a study of blood T cell repertoires in COVID-19. Generated by immunoSEQ multiplex PCR, the TCRdb table keeps only in-frame clones and is missing some. The sample lists 310,000 or so clones, about 89% occurring once. Material: peripheral blood. These receptors all stem from a man aged 18 to 29 who had recovered from COVID-19.

The chain couples TRBV7-5 to TRBJ1-2; the table's TRBD1 call for D was not verified on the DNA. TRBV7-5 is listed as a pseudogene. The CDR3 runs to 13 residues. The DNA for the CDR3 is TGTGCCAGAAGCTTCAGGGTTATCAATGGCTACACCTTC. This gives the protein CARSFRVINGYTF.

V usage is TRBV18 and J usage is TRBJ2-7; maybe TRBD1 (6 bases). The V gene's germline CDR1 is KGHSH and CDR2 LQKENI. Trimming removed 5 bases at V and 3 bases at J, with 8 bases between. There are 12 residues in the CDR3. The CDR3: CASSSTGYEQYF. The DNA for the CDR3 is TGTGCCAGCTCATCGACAGGCTACGAGCAGTACTTC.

On this clone itself: Other DNA sequences of this sample code for an identical CDR3. The chain recombines TRBV9 with TRBJ2-7, with 8 bases lining up with TRBD1. Germline CDR1 and CDR2: SGDLS and YYNGEE. CDR3 length: 13 amino acids. Trimming at V came to 3 bases and at J to 3 bases, leaving 2 bases not matched to a gene. CDR3 sequence (DNA): TGTGCCAGCAGCGGCGGACAGGGCTACGAGCAGTACTTC. Encoded protein: CASSGGQGYEQYF.

This clone was recorded a few times. The V call is TRBV4-3, the J call TRBJ1-5; D gene uncertain. This CDR3 comprises 15 residues. Germline V CDR1 and CDR2: LGHNA, YSLEER. Trimming removed 6 bases from V and 4 bases from J, with 16 bases in between. The CDR3 loop reads CASSYTATGNQPQHF. For the CDR3, the DNA is TGCGCCAGCAGTTACACGGCGACGGGAAATCAGCCCCAGCATTTT.

The chain links TRBV25-1 to TRBJ1-2; a possible D gene is TRBD1 (5 bases). The CDR3 spans 13 residues. Per the germline V gene, CDR1 is MGHDK and CDR2 is SYGVNS. Trimming removed 6 bases at V and 8 bases at J, with 16 bases between. CDR3 sequence (DNA): TGTGCCAGCAGCCCCACGGGGGTATGGGGCTACACCTTC. It yields the protein CASSPTGVWGYTF.

The rearrangement uses TRBV24-1 and TRBJ1-2; D not resolved. V lost 4 bases and J lost 7, with 6 bases in between. This CDR3 is built from 11 residues. Germline V gene sequence: CDR1 KGHDR, CDR2 SFDVKD. CDR3 amino acids: CATSDDSGYTF. Written as DNA, the CDR3 is TGTGCCACCAGTGACGACTCTGGCTACACCTTC.

The V call is TRBV28, the J call TRBJ1-4; TRBD1 aligns across 10 bases. CDR1 is MDHEN and CDR2 is SYDVKM in the germline V gene. Germline trimming cut 4 bases from V and 6 bases from J; bases unmatched to any gene: 5. The CDR3 is made up of 15 amino acids. DNA for the CDR3: TGTGCCAGCAGTTCTTTAGGGACAGGGGATGAAAAACTGTTTTTT. Its translation: CASSSLGTGDEKLFF.

Of note for this clone: At one end, the junction sequence differs from germline, possibly due to a read error. The rearrangement links TRBV7-7 to TRBJ1-4; 10 positions agree with TRBD1. The CDR3 is 15 amino acids. The V gene's germline CDR1 is SSHAT and CDR2 FNYEAQ (reference sequence). In nucleotides, the CDR3 is TGTGCTAGCAGCTTAGGGACAGGGGCGGCTGAAAAACTGTTTTTT. It specifies CASSLGTGAAEKLFF.

The chain couples TRBV2 to TRBJ2-5; 7 bases align to TRBD1. CDR1 is SNHLY and CDR2 is FYNNEI in the germline V gene. The CDR3 totals 15 residues. Unmatched junction bases numbered 20, after V lost 6 bases and J lost 13 bases. The CDR3 protein is CASREKPGQRTGGYF. CDR3 nucleotide sequence: TGTGCCAGCAGGGAAAAACCGGGACAGCGAACGGGCGGGTACTTC.

This chain connects TRBV5-1 to TRBJ1-1, with a tentative D call TRBD1 (5 bases). Looked up from germline, CDR1 is SGHRS and CDR2 is YFSETQ. There are 13 residues in the CDR3. Trimming took 2 bases from V and 2 from J, leaving 7 bases between them. The CDR3 nucleotides are TGCGCCAGCAGCTTAGGGACTAACACTGAAGCTTTCTTT. This sequence encodes CASSLGTNTEAFF.

The V call is TRBV19, the J call TRBJ2-2, with D tentatively TRBD1 (6 bases). This CDR3 is 16 amino acids long. Germline V gene sequence: CDR1 LNHDA, CDR2 SQIVND (reference sequence). Trimming took 5 bases from V and 2 from J, leaving 15 bases between them. CDR3 amino acids: CASSYLRGSNTGELFF. The CDR3 DNA reads as TGTGCCAGTAGTTACCTAAGGGGGAGTAACACCGGGGAGCTGTTTTTT.

The rearrangement joins TRBV3-1 (or the pseudogene TRBV3-2) to TRBJ1-2, with TRBD1 matching 9 bases. Trimming at V came to 1 base and at J to 3 bases, leaving 3 bases not matched to a gene. This CDR3 contains 15 residues. CDR1 is LGHDT and CDR2 is YNNKEL in the germline V gene (reference sequence). The CDR3 here is CASSQADRGHYGYTF. The CDR3 nucleotides are TGTGCCAGCAGCCAAGCGGACAGGGGCCACTATGGCTACACCTTC.

The chain is built from TRBV3-1 (or the pseudogene TRBV3-2) and TRBJ2-1; a weak D match, TRBD2 (6 bases). Germline assignment: CDR1 LGHDT and CDR2 YNNKEL (reference sequence). The CDR3 runs to 16 residues. Deletions cut 2 bases from V and 4 bases from J, with 15 bases between. The CDR3 protein is CASSQFPEGRYNEQFF. The CDR3 nucleotides are TGTGCCAGCAGCCAATTCCCGGAGGGCAGATACAATGAGCAGTTCTTC.

The chain joins TRBV12-3 or TRBV12-4 to TRBJ1-1, with a possible D match to TRBD1 (5 bases). Between the trimmed V and J ends, which lost 6 bases and 7 bases, there was a span of 15 bases. The CDR3 is 13 amino acids. The chain's CDR3 is CASSGGVRVEAFF. CDR3 nucleotide sequence: TGTGCCAGCAGCGGAGGGGTAAGGGTTGAAGCTTTCTTT.

This clone was found once. The chain links TRBV11-2 to TRBJ1-4; D unresolved. CDR1 is SGHAT and CDR2 is FQNNGV in the germline V gene. The CDR3 length is 14 residues. Trimming shortened V by 5 bases and J by 5 bases, and 12 bases separated the two germline ends. For the CDR3, the DNA is TGTGCCAGCAGCCCCGAACGGGGAAATGAAAAACTGTTTTTT. It specifies CASSPERGNEKLFF.

This rearrangement joins TRBV6-2 or TRBV6-3 to TRBJ2-1; tentatively, D is TRBD2 (6 bases). V was shortened by 0 bases and J by 4 bases, with 10 bases between the two germline ends. CDR1 is MNHEY and CDR2 is SVGEGT in the germline V gene. The CDR3 has 15 residues. The CDR3: CASSYSRAGYNEQFF. For the CDR3, the DNA is TGTGCCAGCAGTTACTCCAGGGCGGGGTACAATGAGCAGTTCTTC.

The J gene is TRBJ1-2, the V gene TRBV7-9; D perhaps matches TRBD1 (6 bases). Germline CDR1 SEHNR, CDR2 FQNEAQ (reference sequence). Trimming took 2 bases from V and 2 from J, leaving 9 bases between them. CDR3 length equals 14 residues. CDR3 region: CASSLSQGNYGYTF. The CDR3 nucleotides read TGTGCCAGCAGCTTATCCCAGGGGAACTATGGCTACACCTTC.

The chain joins TRBV6-1 to TRBJ1-1; D gene uncertain. Deletions cut 3 bases from V and 1 base from J, with 9 bases between. This CDR3 region has 14 residues. CDR1 is MNHNS, CDR2 SASEGT, per germline. In nucleotides, the CDR3 is TGTGCCAGCAGTGAGAAGCAGGAGAACACTGAAGCTTTCTTT. It translates to CASSEKQENTEAFF.

The CDR3 DNA follows: TGTGCCAGCAGCCCCAGGGGGTTTTTCTATGGCTACACCTTC. Its translation is CASSPRGFFYGYTF. The gene calls are TRBV27 and TRBJ1-2; 7 positions match TRBD1. The CDR3 is 14 residues long. Unmatched junction bases numbered 8, after V lost 6 bases and J lost 4 bases. Germline CDR1 reads MNHEY; CDR2 reads SMNVEV (reference sequence).

This sequence joins TRBV11-2 and TRBJ1-1; D is ambiguous. V was shortened by 5 bases and J by 4 bases, with 14 bases between the two germline ends. Per the germline V gene, CDR1 is SGHAT and CDR2 is FQNNGV. The length of the CDR3 is 14 residues. CDR3 sequence (DNA): TGTGCCAGCAGCGGTTCAAGAGGAACCACTGAAGCTTTCTTT. Protein: CASSGSRGTTEAFF.

The chain links TRBV7-2 to TRBJ2-5; perhaps TRBD1 as D (6 bases). V was trimmed by 3 bases and J by 2 bases, leaving 10 bases between them. Looked up from germline, CDR1 is SGHTA and CDR2 is FQGNSA. The CDR3 extends over 14 amino acids. The CDR3 DNA reads as TGTGCCAGCAGCTTTGGGGGCCCACAAGAGACCCAGTACTTC. Amino acid sequence: CASSFGGPQETQYF.

The sample holds one count of this clone. The CDR3 nucleotides read TGTGCCTGGGGTTGGGGGACAGGAGTATACAATGAGCAGTTCTTC. Protein product: CAWGWGTGVYNEQFF. V usage is TRBV30 and J usage is TRBJ2-1; 8 bases are a match to TRBD1. The trim removed 5 bases at V and 4 bases at J, leaving 10 bases unmatched. Germline V gene lookup returns CDR1 GTSNPN and CDR2 SVGIG (reference sequence). The CDR3 runs to 15 residues.

The chain couples TRBV30 to TRBJ1-1; D call uncertain. The germline CDR1 and CDR2 sequences are GTSNPN and SVGIG (reference sequence). This CDR3 spans 13 amino acids. The V gene lost 0 bases and the J gene lost 5 bases, with 10 bases spanning the gap. The CDR3 reads CAWSVRRETEAFF. Here the CDR3 DNA reads TGTGCCTGGAGTGTACGTCGAGAGACTGAAGCTTTCTTT.

J is TRBJ1-2 and V is TRBV7-9; D unresolved. CDR3 size: 13 residues. Trimming shortened V by 11 bases and J by 0 bases, and 13 bases separated the two germline ends. In germline, CDR1 is SEHNR, CDR2 FQNEAQ (reference sequence). The CDR3 is CALETPANYGYTF. The CDR3 nucleotides read TGTGCCCTTGAAACACCCGCTAACTATGGCTACACCTTC.